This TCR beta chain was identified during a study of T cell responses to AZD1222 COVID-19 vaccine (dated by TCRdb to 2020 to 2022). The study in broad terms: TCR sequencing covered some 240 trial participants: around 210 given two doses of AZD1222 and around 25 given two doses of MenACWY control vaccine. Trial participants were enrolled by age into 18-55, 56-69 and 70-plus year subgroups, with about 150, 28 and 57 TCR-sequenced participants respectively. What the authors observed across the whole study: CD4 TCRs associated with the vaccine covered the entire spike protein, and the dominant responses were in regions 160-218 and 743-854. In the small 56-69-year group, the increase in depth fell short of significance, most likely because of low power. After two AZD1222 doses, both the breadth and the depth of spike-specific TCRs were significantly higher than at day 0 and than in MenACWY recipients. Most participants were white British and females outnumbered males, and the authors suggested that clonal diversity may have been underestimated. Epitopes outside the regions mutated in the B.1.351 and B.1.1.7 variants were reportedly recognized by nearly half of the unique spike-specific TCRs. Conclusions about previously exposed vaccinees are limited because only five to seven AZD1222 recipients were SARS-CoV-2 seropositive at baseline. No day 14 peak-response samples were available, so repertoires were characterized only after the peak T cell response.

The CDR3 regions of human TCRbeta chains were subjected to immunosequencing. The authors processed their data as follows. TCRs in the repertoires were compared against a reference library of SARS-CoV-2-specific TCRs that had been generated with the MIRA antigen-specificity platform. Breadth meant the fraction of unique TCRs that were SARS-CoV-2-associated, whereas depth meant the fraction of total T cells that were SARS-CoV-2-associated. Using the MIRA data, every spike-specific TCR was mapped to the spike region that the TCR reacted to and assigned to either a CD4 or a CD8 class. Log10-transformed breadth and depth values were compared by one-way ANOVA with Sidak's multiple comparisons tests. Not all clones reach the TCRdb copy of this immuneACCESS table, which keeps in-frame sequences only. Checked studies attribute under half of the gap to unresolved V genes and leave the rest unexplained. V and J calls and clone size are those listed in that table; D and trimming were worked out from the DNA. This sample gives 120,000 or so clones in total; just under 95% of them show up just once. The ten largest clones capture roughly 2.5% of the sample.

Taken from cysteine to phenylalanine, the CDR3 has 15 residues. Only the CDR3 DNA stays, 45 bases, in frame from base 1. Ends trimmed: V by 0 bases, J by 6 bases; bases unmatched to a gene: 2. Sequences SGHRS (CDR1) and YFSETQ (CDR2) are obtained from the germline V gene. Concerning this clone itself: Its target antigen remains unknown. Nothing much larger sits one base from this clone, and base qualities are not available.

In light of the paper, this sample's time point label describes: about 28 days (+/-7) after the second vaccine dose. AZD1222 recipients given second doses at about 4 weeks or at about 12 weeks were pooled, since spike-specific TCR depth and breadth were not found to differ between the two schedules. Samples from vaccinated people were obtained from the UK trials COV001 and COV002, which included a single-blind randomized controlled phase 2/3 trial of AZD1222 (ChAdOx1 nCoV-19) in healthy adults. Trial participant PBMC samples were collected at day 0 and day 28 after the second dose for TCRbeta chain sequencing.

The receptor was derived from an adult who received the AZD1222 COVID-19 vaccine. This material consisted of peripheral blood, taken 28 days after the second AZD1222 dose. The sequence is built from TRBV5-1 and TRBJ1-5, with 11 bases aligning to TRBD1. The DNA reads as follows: TGCGCCAGCAGCTTGGGGACAGGGGGCAGTCAGCCCCAGCATTTT. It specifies CASSLGTGGSQPQHF.